A selection of T cell receptor beta chains follows, all from one sample in a study of regulatory T cells in long-lasting Graves disease. One entry per CDR3 protein, called by TCRdb with MiXCR from the multiplex PCR reads. The sample shows a few hundred thousand distinct CDR3 sequences, roughly 23% of them seen only once. The specimen comprised peripheral blood mononuclear cells (PBMCs), sampled when the disease was refractory, from a patient treated with antithyroid drugs. These receptors all come from a woman in her thirties or forties with Graves disease. Each CDR3 is given with its conserved first and last residue.

V gene	J gene	CDR3 protein
TRBV7-3	TRBJ2-7	CASSLNFGHEQYF
TRBV28	TRBJ1-6	CASSLELQGSRAPLHF
TRBV10-2	TRBJ2-7	CASSLKQGYEQYF
TRBV28	TRBJ2-7	CASSTTGVASYEQYF
TRBV7-2	TRBJ1-2	CASSRQVQYGYTF
TRBV27	TRBJ1-2	CASRGRGTGAPLYGYTF
TRBV11-2	TRBJ2-7	CASSFRTGTISYEQYF
TRBV7-9	TRBJ2-2	CASFPYTINTGKLFF
TRBV27	TRBJ1-2	CASTSGDGYTF
TRBV19	TRBJ2-3	CASNWGASSSTDTQYF
TRBV5-1	TRBJ2-7	CASSTGLAVYEQYF
TRBV20-1	TRBJ2-7	CSAIPGLGFHEQYF
TRBV5-1	TRBJ2-3	CASSLGETLFTDTQYF
TRBV19	TRBJ1-5	CASRRGETRNQPQHF
TRBV4-2	TRBJ1-6	CASSQGQHNSPLHF
TRBV12-3/TRBV12-4	-	CASSLVLAGEQFF
TRBV7-2	TRBJ2-7	CASSSTGDERYF
TRBV7-8	TRBJ1-5	CASSLVWAGTTNQPQHF
TRBV10-3	TRBJ2-7	CAISESVTKEQYF
TRBV12-3/TRBV12-4	TRBJ2-7	CASSPGTSGPWVQYF
TRBV19	TRBJ2-3	CASSQTSTDTQYF
TRBV2	TRBJ2-3	CASSYTDTQYF
TRBV5-1	TRBJ2-7	CASSLRLDSYEQYF
TRBV28	TRBJ2-1	CASSQTLQGQFF
TRBV10-3	TRBJ1-1	CAIQSGYRRNTEAFF
TRBV7-9	TRBJ2-6	CASSLPLLPGANVLTF
TRBV12-3/TRBV12-4	TRBJ1-5	CASSFPGQGTLWPQHF
TRBV28	TRBJ2-1	CASSLAPYNEQFF
TRBV12-3/TRBV12-4	TRBJ2-7	CASSLDRVIYEQYF
TRBV5-1	TRBJ2-5	CASREAWTQYF
TRBV28	TRBJ2-2	CASKDRGYTGELFF
TRBV19	TRBJ1-5	CASRRNGQPQHF
TRBV28	TRBJ1-1	CASSPSWFEAFF
TRBV29-1	TRBJ2-5	CSVDLRSTVQETQYF
TRBV11-3	TRBJ2-5	CASSLDHKETQYF
TRBV20-1	TRBJ2-7	CSARPGQRLNYEQYF
TRBV30	TRBJ2-1	CAWKGTSGRNEQFF
TRBV5-1	TRBJ2-2	CASSYAGTNTGELFF
TRBV11-2	TRBJ2-5	CASSPALAMETQYF
TRBV6-1	TRBJ2-4	CASSEIPRRPKNIQYF
TRBV27	TRBJ2-5	CASSFSGRRETQYF
TRBV20-1	TRBJ2-4	CSGKSGSLAKNIQYF
TRBV24-1	TRBJ2-4	CATSDSTGAKNIQYF
TRBV2	TRBJ2-3	CASTLRSTDTQYF
TRBV28	TRBJ2-3	CASRRDLTDTQYF
TRBV6-5	TRBJ1-3	CASSLLPRSGNTIYF
TRBV7-8	TRBJ2-7	CASSFRLSNTNYEQYF
TRBV6-1	TRBJ2-5	CASSTDWTGGLRQETQYF
TRBV7-9	TRBJ2-7	CASSTRGSGSPEQYF
TRBV10-3	TRBJ2-7	CAISDPGLEQYF
TRBV19	TRBJ2-7	CASTPGPHYEQYF
TRBV5-1	TRBJ1-1	CASSFRGQENTEAFF
TRBV20-1	TRBJ2-5	CSAREGGGQETQYF
TRBV2	TRBJ2-2	CASSETFGSTHTGELFF
TRBV10-3	TRBJ2-1	CAISTGLAGSVEQFF
TRBV28	TRBJ2-5	CASTETTQETQYF
TRBV14	TRBJ2-7	CASSPLRGSYEQYF
TRBV5-5	TRBJ1-2	CASTQGGYYGYTF
TRBV30	TRBJ1-5	CAWTGTGGSNQPQHF
TRBV10-3	TRBJ2-5	CAISRRASEQETQYF